This T cell receptor (beta chain) is from a study of T cells in Graves' hyperthyroidism and ophthalmopathy. Each patient was aged 18 to 65 and had newly diagnosed hyperthyroidism of under 2 months' duration. Findings and limits, study-wide: Most thyroid clonotypes expanded above 0.001 were also detected in blood.

This clonotype was counted many times. Its antigen is unidentified. RNA transcripts provided the source from which TCR beta CDR3 regions were amplified. When the TCR CDR3 underwent first-round RT-PCR, the HTBI primer set was used. TCRdb reprocessed the multiplex PCR reads with MiXCR, giving one entry per CDR3 protein. The sample lists approximately 700,000 distinct CDR3 sequences, about a sixth occurring once. The sequence was collected from a man aged 18 to 29 with Graves' hyperthyroidism. The material sequenced was blood.

DNA for the CDR3: TGTGCCAGCAGTTTGAGGCGACAGGGGAGCGAGCAGTACTTC. Translating it yields CASSLRRQGSEQYF. The chain combines TRBV12-3 or TRBV12-4 with TRBJ2-7; 8 bases map to TRBD1. This CDR3 spans 14 amino acids. Trimming cost V 3 bases and J 6 bases; bases outside gene matches: 7.